These 26 T cell receptor beta chains originate from one sample sequenced in a study of cytomegalovirus exposure and HLA in healthy donors. The assay was immunoSEQ multiplex PCR, and TCRdb's table has in-frame clones only and misses some. The profile covers under 100,000 clones, with about 95% appearing a single time and roughly 0.75% taken by the ten largest. Sequencing used PBMCs. The receptors were sampled from a woman aged 18 to 35 in good health and CMV-seronegative.

The rearrangement joins TRBV11-3 to TRBJ2-5; D ambiguous. CDR3 length equals 13 residues. V lost 6 bases and J lost 4, with 12 bases in between. Germline V gene data show CDR1 as SGHNT and CDR2 as YENEEA. CDR3 in DNA: TGTGCCAGCAGTCAACGGTACGGAGAGACCCAGTACTTC. This translates into CASSQRYGETQYF.

The J gene is TRBJ2-1, the V gene TRBV4-1; tentatively, D is TRBD2 (6 bases). Trimming cost V 2 bases and J 4 bases, with 12 bases left between them. Germline assignment: CDR1 MGHRA and CDR2 YSYEKL. The CDR3 loop spans 15 amino acids. CDR3 protein: CASSQLGSLYNEQFF. Here the CDR3 DNA reads TGCGCCAGCAGCCAACTCGGGAGCCTTTACAATGAGCAGTTCTTC.

The rearrangement uses TRBV28 and TRBJ1-1; 9 nucleotides align to TRBD1. Germline V gene sequence: CDR1 MDHEN, CDR2 SYDVKM. The CDR3 contains 15 residues. V was pared by 5 bases and J by 4 bases, with 8 bases of the junction left unmatched. CDR3 nucleotide sequence: TGTGCCAGCAGTCCACAGACAGGGGGTGGCACTGAAGCTTTCTTT. Translation: CASSPQTGGGTEAFF.

The chain couples TRBV5-4 to TRBJ2-2; D possibly corresponds to TRBD1 (6 bases). Trimming left V 0 bases short and J 7 bases short, with 13 bases between. The CDR3 runs 15 residues. Germline lookup yields CDR1 SGHNT and CDR2 YYREEE (reference sequence). CDR3 region: CASSLVDSEDGELFF. CDR3 sequence (DNA): TGTGCCAGCAGCTTGGTGGACAGCGAAGACGGGGAGCTGTTTTTT. Supplemented by reference TRBV5-4 and TRBJ2-2, the full variable domain reads ETGVTQSPTHLIKTRGQQVTLRCSSQSGHNTVSWYQQALGQGPQFIFQYYREEENGRGNFPPRFSGLQFPNYSSELNVNALELDDSALYLCASSLVDSEDGELFFGEGSRLTVL.

The chain uses TRBV19 and TRBJ1-1; D is undetermined. This CDR3 is 15 amino acids long. From germline, CDR1 is LNHDA and CDR2 SQIVND (reference sequence). Deletions cut 0 bases from V and 0 bases from J, with 8 bases between. The CDR3 region is CASSIDLGVNTEAFF. CDR3 bases: TGTGCCAGTAGTATAGATCTGGGAGTGAACACTGAAGCTTTCTTT.

This chain connects TRBV29-1 to TRBJ1-2, with 7 bases matching TRBD1. J gave up 2 bases and V 7 bases, and 16 bases lay outside the gene matches. This CDR3 has 16 amino acids. Germline V gene data show CDR1 as SQVTM and CDR2 as ANQGSEA. In nucleotides, the CDR3 is TGCAGCGGCGACCTATATCCGGGGACAGAAAACTATGGCTACACCTTC. The encoded protein is CSGDLYPGTENYGYTF. Full variable domain (rest looked up from reference TRBV29-1 and TRBJ1-2): SAVISQKPSRDICQRGTSLTIQCQVDSQVTMMFWYRQQPGQSLTLIATANQGSEATYESGFVIDKFPISRPNLTFSTLTVSNMSPEDSSIYLCSGDLYPGTENYGYTFGSGTRLTVV.

The chain joins TRBV7-2 to TRBJ2-5; D ambiguous. V was pared by 3 bases and J by 2 bases, with 7 bases between. The germline CDR1 and CDR2 sequences are SGHTA and FQGNSA. The CDR3 is made up of 13 amino acids. CDR3 sequence (DNA): TGTGCCAGCAGCTTTGACTTACAAGAGACCCAGTACTTC. This codes for CASSFDLQETQYF.

This chain uses TRBV7-9 with TRBJ1-5; TRBD1 is a possible D gene (5 bases). The V gene's germline CDR1 is SEHNR and CDR2 FQNEAQ (reference sequence). This CDR3 has 13 amino acids. V lost 5 bases to trimming and J lost 6 bases, with 11 bases between them. As DNA, the CDR3 is TGTGCCAGCAGCCTTCAGGGCACTCAGCCCCAGCATTTT. Translation: CASSLQGTQPQHF.

This chain joins TRBV18 and TRBJ1-1; 8 nucleotides agree with TRBD1. This CDR3 is built from 13 residues. V gave up 3 bases and J gave up 6 bases; unmatched junction bases: 3. CDR1 is KGHSH, CDR2 LQKENI, per germline. CDR3 sequence: CASSPQGAAEAFF. The CDR3 coding sequence is TGTGCCAGCTCACCGCAGGGGGCGGCTGAAGCTTTCTTT. The entire variable domain, with the rest obtained from reference TRBV18 and TRBJ1-1, is as follows: NAGVMQNPRHLVRRRGQEARLRCSPMKGHSHVYWYRQLPEEGLKFMVYLQKENIIDESGMPKERFSAEFPKEGPSILRIQQVVRGDSAAYFCASSPQGAAEAFFGQGTRLTVV.

This chain joins TRBV7-2 and TRBJ1-3; D not resolved. The CDR3 runs to 15 residues. The germline gives CDR1 SGHTA, CDR2 FQGNSA. V was clipped by 5 bases and J by 0 bases, with 11 bases between them. In nucleotides, the CDR3 is TGTGCCAGCAGCCGAGACCGGGGCTCTGGAAACACCATATATTTT. Translated, it gives CASSRDRGSGNTIYF.

The V call is TRBV30, the J call TRBJ1-5, with 7 bases lining up with TRBD1. V shed 5 bases and J 5 bases; nucleotides not matched to a gene: 6. The CDR3 sequence is 13 residues long. Germline assignment: CDR1 GTSNPN and CDR2 SVGIG (reference sequence). This CDR3 reads CAWAAGGHQPQHF. The CDR3 nucleotides are TGTGCCTGGGCGGCAGGGGGACATCAGCCCCAGCATTTT.

The chain joins TRBV28 to TRBJ1-2; D is unresolved. The V gene lost 11 bases and the J gene lost 4 bases, with 14 bases spanning the gap. This CDR3 contains 12 residues. The germline gives CDR1 MDHEN, CDR2 SYDVKM. The DNA for the CDR3 is TGTGCCGCCTCAGTGGCTAGCTATGGCTACACCTTC. Residues: CAASVASYGYTF.

This sequence joins TRBV6-5 and TRBJ1-3; D is unresolved. The CDR3 spans 14 residues. Germline lookup yields CDR1 MNHEY and CDR2 SVGAGI. V dropped 5 bases and J dropped 2 bases, with 10 bases sitting between them. The CDR3 loop is CASSQVRTGNTIYF. Written as DNA, the CDR3 is TGTGCCAGCAGTCAGGTTCGGACTGGAAACACCATATATTTT.

The chain recombines TRBV7-2 with TRBJ2-1, with 13 bases aligning to TRBD2. The CDR3 sequence is 15 residues long. The ends lost 6 bases at V and 4 bases at J; junction bases unmatched: 3. Germline values: CDR1 SGHTA, CDR2 FQGNSA. CDR3 bases: TGTGCCAGCAGATTGACTAGCGGGGGGTACAATGAGCAGTTCTTC. This translates into CASRLTSGGYNEQFF.

The gene calls are TRBV5-4 and TRBJ1-4; 7 bases fit TRBD1. The V segment lost 2 bases and the J segment 4 bases; nucleotides outside the gene matches: 8. Germline CDR1 is SGHNT and CDR2 is YYREEE (reference sequence). There are 16 residues in the CDR3. This CDR3 is CASSFLRDSGNEKLFF. In nucleotides, the CDR3 is TGTGCCAGCAGCTTTCTGCGGGACAGTGGTAATGAAAAACTGTTTTTT.

V usage is TRBV18 and J usage is TRBJ1-1; D ambiguous. V was cut by 3 bases and J by 5 bases, with 10 bases left in between. Per germline, CDR1 KGHSH and CDR2 LQKENI. This CDR3 is 13 amino acids long. The CDR3: CASSPRGSTEAFF. For the CDR3, the DNA is TGTGCCAGCTCACCCCGGGGATCGACTGAAGCTTTCTTT.

V and J are TRBV4-3 and TRBJ2-7; TRBD2 aligns across 13 bases. Trimming removed 0 bases from V and 0 bases from J; junction bases left unmatched: 2. CDR3 length: 17 amino acids. CDR1 and CDR2 from the germline V gene are LGHNA and YSLEER. CDR3 protein: CASSQERTSGSSYEQYF. CDR3 sequence (DNA): TGCGCCAGCAGCCAAGAAAGGACTAGCGGGAGCTCCTACGAGCAGTACTTC.

This clone was found once. The V and J genes are TRBV6-5 and TRBJ2-3; 10 bases are shared with TRBD2. Trimming at V came to 6 bases and at J to 3 bases, leaving 6 bases not matched to a gene. Looked up from germline, CDR1 is MNHEY and CDR2 is SVGAGI. There are 15 residues in the CDR3. DNA of the CDR3: TGTGCCAGCAGACTCACTAGCGGGAAAACAGATACGCAGTATTTT. It translates to CASRLTSGKTDTQYF.

The chain joins TRBV28 to TRBJ2-3, with 9 bases lining up with TRBD2. The germline gives CDR1 MDHEN, CDR2 SYDVKM. V shed 6 bases, J shed 4 bases, and the junction held 11 bases outside the gene matches. The CDR3 is 16 residues long. This CDR3 reads CASSTLRREGPDTQYF. In DNA form, the CDR3 reads TGTGCCAGCAGCACCCTACGGCGGGAGGGCCCAGATACGCAGTATTTT.

A word on this clone: No DNA is shown, since the ends of the CDR3 on it are uncertain; the CDR3 is the one TCRdb lists. The chain combines TRBV6-4 with TRBJ1-6. Termini included, the CDR3 measures 14 amino acids. CDR1 and CDR2 from the germline V gene are MRHNA and SNTAGT. CDR3: CASSDSSSGSALHF.

This chain links TRBV11-2 with TRBJ1-1; D not certain. Trimming removed 0 bases from V and 6 bases from J, with 11 bases in between. In germline, CDR1 is SGHAT, CDR2 FQNNGV. The length of the CDR3 is 14 residues. The CDR3 protein is CASSLDPGYPEAFF. CDR3 coding DNA: TGTGCCAGCAGCTTAGATCCAGGATATCCTGAAGCTTTCTTT.

The rearrangement joins TRBV4-1 to TRBJ1-3; TRBD1 agrees at 8 bases. This CDR3 region has 15 residues. The trim removed 4 bases at V and 2 bases at J, leaving 4 bases unmatched. Germline V gene lookup returns CDR1 MGHRA and CDR2 YSYEKL. CDR3 coding DNA: TGCGCCAGCAGCCCGGACAGGGTGCCTGGAAACACCATATATTTT. This codes for CASSPDRVPGNTIYF.

The chain carries TRBV9 and TRBJ2-1; D gene unclear. Deletions cut 0 bases from V and 4 bases from J, with 14 bases between. Germline CDR1 is SGDLS and CDR2 is YYNGEE. The CDR3 sequence is 16 residues long. CDR3 sequence reads: CASSVAGRVWYNEQFF. DNA of the CDR3: TGTGCCAGCAGCGTAGCCGGCCGGGTGTGGTACAATGAGCAGTTCTTC.

This clone was detected only once. The CDR3 sequence is CASSPRLAGVERTQYF. The CDR3 nucleotides read TGTGCCAGCAGCCCTCGACTAGCGGGGGTGGAGAGAACCCAGTACTTC. The chain employs TRBV7-2 and TRBJ2-5, with TRBD2 identical over 12 bases. CDR1 SGHTA and CDR2 FQGNSA come from the germline V gene. There are 16 residues in the CDR3. The V and J ends lost 5 bases and 8 bases, in that order; junction bases with no gene match: 12.

The rearrangement links TRBV28 to TRBJ1-2, with a possible D match to TRBD1 (6 bases). The germline V and J ends were trimmed by 3 bases and 0 bases, with 20 bases remaining between them. CDR1 and CDR2 (germline): MDHEN, SYDVKM. The CDR3 has 18 residues. CDR3 sequence reads: CASSFPLGITGTNYGYTF. CDR3 nucleotides: TGTGCCAGCAGTTTCCCCCTGGGGATCACAGGGACTAACTATGGCTACACCTTC.

V and J are TRBV11-2 and TRBJ2-1; 7 positions match TRBD2. Germline V lookup: CDR1 SGHAT, CDR2 FQNNGV. This CDR3 region has 16 residues. J was trimmed by 0 bases and V by 2 bases; bases with no gene match: 4. This CDR3 reads CASSLLRGSSYNEQFF. In nucleotides, the CDR3 is TGTGCCAGCAGCTTATTGCGCGGGAGCTCCTACAATGAGCAGTTCTTC. Full variable domain (outside the CDR3, taken from reference TRBV11-2 and TRBJ2-1): EAGVAQSPRYKIIEKRQSVAFWCNPISGHATLYWYQQILGQGPKLLIQFQNNGVVDDSQLPKDRFSAERLKGVDSTLKIQPAKLEDSAVYLCASSLLRGSSYNEQFFGPGTRLTVL.